This passage covers 20 T cell receptor beta chains from one sample sequenced in a study of blood T cell repertoires in COVID-19. Sequencing used immunoSEQ multiplex PCR; TCRdb keeps in-frame clones, though not all of them. The data show approximately 90,000 clones, over 70% seen once. The specimen was peripheral blood. These receptors originate from a man in his sixties with acute or convalescent COVID-19.

The chain employs TRBV3-1 (or the pseudogene TRBV3-2) and TRBJ2-5, with 7 positions matching TRBD1. The CDR3 length is 11 residues. The germline V gene has CDR1 LGHDT and CDR2 YNNKEL (reference sequence). With V trimmed by 7 bases and J by 9 bases, 5 bases remained unmatched. This chain's CDR3 is CASTSQGAQYF. The CDR3 coding sequence is TGTGCCAGCACCAGCCAGGGGGCCCAGTACTTC.

The chain has TRBV5-4 and TRBJ1-3; D perhaps matches TRBD1 (5 bases). CDR3 length: 15 amino acids. Looked up from germline, CDR1 is SGHNT and CDR2 is YYREEE (reference sequence). Trimming pared 3 bases from V and 0 bases from J, leaving 10 bases between. This CDR3 reads CASSSQGFSGNTIYF. CDR3 nucleotide sequence: TGTGCCAGCAGCTCGCAGGGTTTCTCTGGAAACACCATATATTTT.

The chain has TRBV3-1 (or the pseudogene TRBV3-2) and TRBJ1-6; maybe TRBD1 (5 bases). Germline V gene lookup returns CDR1 LGHDT and CDR2 YNNKEL (reference sequence). The CDR3 length is 15 residues. V lost 1 base and J lost 12, with 16 bases in between. CDR3 nucleotide sequence: TGTGCCAGCAGCCAAGGAGCAGGGATTGGTGGACCCCTCCACTTT. It specifies CASSQGAGIGGPLHF.

The rearrangement uses TRBV4-2 and TRBJ2-3, with 11 bases fitting TRBD2. Germline CDR1 reads LGHNA; CDR2 reads YNFKEQ. CDR3 length: 19 residues. The V gene end was trimmed by 4 bases and the J gene end by 2 bases; junction bases not matched to a gene: 14. The CDR3 nucleotides read TGTGCCAGCAGCCGCAACCTAATAACTAGCGGGGGTTTCACAGATACGCAGTATTTT. Protein product: CASSRNLITSGGFTDTQYF.

This chain links TRBV4-3 with TRBJ2-3, with D perhaps TRBD1 (6 bases). Germline V gives CDR1 LGHNA, CDR2 YSLEER. The CDR3 sequence is 17 residues long. Trimming removed 0 bases from V and 5 bases from J, with 18 bases in between. The CDR3 spells CASSQEDGGSGVDTQYF. Here the CDR3 DNA reads TGCGCCAGCAGCCAAGAAGATGGGGGCTCTGGGGTAGATACGCAGTATTTT.

The rearrangement links TRBV10-2 to TRBJ1-5, with D tentatively TRBD1 (5 bases). V lost 1 base to trimming and J lost 5 bases, with 9 bases between them. Germline V lookup: CDR1 WSHSY, CDR2 SAAADI. This CDR3 has 14 amino acids. CDR3 coding DNA: TGCGCCAGCAGTGAGTGGCAGGGTTATCAGCCCCAGCATTTT. Translating it yields CASSEWQGYQPQHF.

This sequence joins TRBV18 and TRBJ1-2; a possible D gene is TRBD1 (5 bases). The CDR3 contains 14 residues. Germline CDR1 reads KGHSH; CDR2 reads LQKENI. V dropped 3 bases and J dropped 3 bases, with 11 bases sitting between them. The CDR3 coding sequence is TGTGCCAGCTCACCCTCCCGGGGGGACTATGGCTACACCTTC. It translates to CASSPSRGDYGYTF.

The chain uses TRBV7-2 and TRBJ2-7; 8 bases line up with TRBD2. Germline trimming cut 5 bases from V and 0 bases from J; bases unmatched to any gene: 6. The CDR3 has 15 amino acids. Germline V gives CDR1 SGHTA, CDR2 FQGNSA. CDR3 region: CASSPIAGTSYEQYF. The CDR3 DNA reads as TGTGCCAGCAGCCCAATAGCGGGGACCTCCTACGAGCAGTACTTC.

This sequence joins TRBV5-5 and TRBJ1-6; the D is unclear. The CDR3 totals 14 residues. Germline V gene data show CDR1 as SGHKS and CDR2 as YYEKEE (reference sequence). With 0 bases removed from V and 14 bases from J, the gap between germline ends came to 15 bases. CDR3 in DNA: TGTGCCAGCAGCTTGGCCACGACACCCCCGTCCCTCCACTTT. Translating it yields CASSLATTPPSLHF.

V usage is TRBV19 and J usage is TRBJ2-3, with TRBD2 matching over 7 bases. This CDR3 has 15 residues. CDR1 is LNHDA and CDR2 is SQIVND in the germline V gene (reference sequence). Unmatched junction bases numbered 6, after V lost 3 bases and J lost 3 bases. The CDR3 protein is CASSIYTGGTDTQYF. The CDR3 coding sequence is TGTGCCAGTAGTATCTACACGGGAGGTACAGATACGCAGTATTTT.

This clone has at least ten counts. Other DNA sequences from this sample encode an identical CDR3 as well. This chain connects TRBV7-9 to TRBJ1-1; 9 bases are shared with TRBD1. The CDR3 contains 17 residues. Germline-derived CDR1 and CDR2 are SEHNR and FQNEAQ (reference sequence). With V trimmed by 3 bases and J by 3 bases, 11 bases remained unmatched. CDR3 coding DNA: TGTGCCAGCAGCTTTGGACAGGGGAGATTACGGGACACTGAAGCTTTCTTT. Its protein is CASSFGQGRLRDTEAFF.

This rearrangement joins TRBV19 to TRBJ1-5, with D maybe TRBD1 (5 bases). The CDR3 totals 14 residues. Germline assignment: CDR1 LNHDA and CDR2 SQIVND (reference sequence). Trimming took 6 bases from V and 7 from J, leaving 16 bases between them. The CDR3 loop reads CASSGNQGWQPQHF. CDR3 coding DNA: TGTGCCAGTAGCGGAAATCAGGGTTGGCAGCCCCAGCATTTT.

V and J are TRBV7-2 and TRBJ1-3, with 10 bases aligning to TRBD1. Germline values: CDR1 SGHTA, CDR2 FQGNSA. With 4 bases clipped from V and 0 bases from J, the junction kept 6 bases outside the gene matches. The CDR3 has 17 residues. The CDR3 DNA is TGTGCCAGCAGCTGGACCGGGACAGGGGACTCTGGAAACACCATATATTTT. Its translation is CASSWTGTGDSGNTIYF.

The chain employs TRBV4-3 and TRBJ2-3; D is uncertain. Germline CDR1 LGHNA, CDR2 YSLEER. The CDR3 covers 15 residues. Trimming took off 2 bases at V and 0 bases at J, with 9 bases between the two ends. The CDR3 nucleotides are TGCGCCAGCAGCCAAATCTCAACTAGCACAGATACGCAGTATTTT. Encoded protein: CASSQISTSTDTQYF.

The gene calls are TRBV5-4 and TRBJ2-3, with 7 bases identical to TRBD2. The germline V gene encodes CDR1 SGHNT and CDR2 YYREEE (reference sequence). This CDR3 has 14 amino acids. The ends lost 0 bases at V and 4 bases at J; junction bases unmatched: 2. CDR3 coding DNA: TGTGCCAGCAGCTTGGGCGCGGGAGCAGATACGCAGTATTTT. This gives the protein CASSLGAGADTQYF. The complete variable domain, with remaining parts taken from reference TRBV5-4 and TRBJ2-3, reads ETGVTQSPTHLIKTRGQQVTLRCSSQSGHNTVSWYQQALGQGPQFIFQYYREEENGRGNFPPRFSGLQFPNYSSELNVNALELDDSALYLCASSLGAGADTQYFGPGTRLTVL.

This chain joins TRBV18 and TRBJ2-4; TRBD2 agrees at 7 bases. In germline, CDR1 is KGHSH, CDR2 LQKENI. The CDR3 loop spans 16 amino acids. With V trimmed by 3 bases and J by 2 bases, 7 bases remained unmatched. The CDR3 reads CASSPSGGVTKNIQYF. CDR3 in DNA: TGTGCCAGCTCACCCTCGGGGGGAGTGACCAAAAACATTCAGTACTTC. The full variable domain, completed using reference TRBV18 and TRBJ2-4, is NAGVMQNPRHLVRRRGQEARLRCSPMKGHSHVYWYRQLPEEGLKFMVYLQKENIIDESGMPKERFSAEFPKEGPSILRIQQVVRGDSAAYFCASSPSGGVTKNIQYFGAGTRLSVL.

The gene calls are TRBV3-1 (or the pseudogene TRBV3-2) and TRBJ2-1; 13 bases fit TRBD2. The CDR3 covers 15 residues. The germline gives CDR1 LGHDT, CDR2 YNNKEL (reference sequence). The trim removed 3 bases at V and 10 bases at J, leaving 6 bases unmatched. The CDR3 DNA sequence: TGTGCCAGCAGCCAGGATACTAGCGGGAGGGAGGAGCAGTTCTTC. Its protein is CASSQDTSGREEQFF.

V gene TRBV3-1 (or the pseudogene TRBV3-2) combines with J gene TRBJ1-2; tentative D call: TRBD1 (6 bases). Germline assignment: CDR1 LGHDT and CDR2 YNNKEL (reference sequence). V lost 2 bases and J 6 bases, leaving 10 bases between the germline ends. The CDR3 loop spans 13 amino acids. CDR3 protein: CASSQSGGHGYTF. CDR3 sequence (DNA): TGTGCCAGCAGCCAATCGGGGGGGCATGGCTACACCTTC.

In its sample, this clone was seen once. The V call is TRBV19, the J call TRBJ1-2, with D tentatively TRBD1 (6 bases). V was cut by 6 bases and J by 5 bases, with 19 bases left in between. This CDR3 has 15 amino acids. Germline values: CDR1 LNHDA, CDR2 SQIVND (reference sequence). The CDR3 loop reads CASRNQQGLSYGYTF. CDR3 DNA: TGTGCCAGTAGAAACCAACAGGGTCTCTCGTATGGCTACACCTTC.

V usage is TRBV7-2 and J usage is TRBJ2-2; the D gene is possibly TRBD1 (5 bases). CDR1 SGHTA and CDR2 FQGNSA come from the germline V gene. The ends were cut back, 2 bases at V and 7 bases at J, with 14 bases in the middle. The CDR3 length is 15 residues. CDR3 in DNA: TGTGCCAGCAGCTTAAGACAGAAAGGAAGCGGGGAGCTGTTTTTT. Translating it yields CASSLRQKGSGELFF.